Listed below are T cell receptor beta chains from one sample, sequenced in a study of T cell responses to AZD1222 COVID-19 vaccine. The data were produced by immunoSEQ multiplex PCR, yet TCRdb's version contains in-frame clones alone and is incomplete. In the table there are fewer than 110,000 clones, about 90% of which are singletons. The material was peripheral blood, obtained on day 0 of AZD1222 vaccination. The origin of the receptors is an adult in good health. Each CDR3 is given with its conserved first and last residue. The D gene is left open where the match is weak. Clone sizes are given selectively: once, few, many, or a class where the clone is expanded.

>.|TRBV12-3/TRBV12-4|13|TRBJ2-7|.
CASSSSHDREEYF
TGTGCCAGCAGTTCCTCCCATGACAGGGAGGAGTACTTC
>.|TRBV3-1/TRBV3-2|19|TRBJ2-7|TRBD2
CASSQESFHASGVLDEQYF
TGTGCCAGCAGCCAAGAAAGCTTCCACGCTAGCGGGGTTCTCGACGAGCAGTACTTC
>.|TRBV24-1|15|TRBJ1-3|.
CATRYRASSGNTIYF
TGTGCCACCAGATACAGGGCTTCCTCTGGAAACACCATATATTTT
>.|TRBV19|15|TRBJ1-2|TRBD1
CASSIGTGLNYGYTF
TGTGCCAGTAGTATCGGGACAGGGCTAAACTATGGCTACACCTTC
>.|TRBV14|18|TRBJ2-5|TRBD1
CASSQGTGGAGMGETQYF
TGTGCCAGCAGCCAAGGGACAGGGGGCGCCGGGATGGGAGAGACCCAGTACTTC
>.|TRBV7-2|15|TRBJ2-1|.
CASRTRVGSYNEQFF
TGTGCCAGCAGAACAAGAGTAGGGTCCTACAATGAGCAGTTCTTC
>.|TRBV19|13|TRBJ1-2|.
CASSIALVYGYTF
TGTGCCAGTAGTATAGCCCTGGTCTATGGCTACACCTTC
>.|TRBV6-6|14|TRBJ1-5|.
CASSQQGGDQPQHF
TGTGCCAGCAGCCAACAGGGAGGAGATCAGCCCCAGCATTTT
>.|TRBV11-2|13|TRBJ1-6|.
CASSLRTDFTLHF
TGTGCCAGCAGCTTACGGACGGATTTCACCCTCCACTTT
>.|TRBV4-1|15|TRBJ1-5|TRBD1
CASRTGEGSNQPQHF
TGCGCCAGCAGGACAGGGGAAGGCAGCAATCAGCCCCAGCATTTT
>once|TRBV21-1|14|TRBJ1-1|.
CASSRTEVNTEAFF
TGTGCCAGCAGCCGGACAGAAGTGAACACTGAAGCTTTCTTT
>.|TRBV6-5|14|TRBJ2-7|TRBD1
CASRLGQGAYEQYF
TGTGCCAGCAGATTAGGACAGGGGGCCTACGAGCAGTACTTC
>.|TRBV19|15|TRBJ2-7|TRBD2
CASSSGSGGSYEQYF
TGTGCCAGTAGCTCTGGCAGCGGGGGCTCCTACGAGCAGTACTTC
>.|TRBV6-5|14|TRBJ2-2|.
CASRFGGNTGELFF
TGTGCCAGCAGATTCGGGGGGAACACCGGGGAGCTGTTTTTT
>.|TRBV28|11|TRBJ1-1|.
CASWMNTEAFF
TGTGCCAGCTGGATGAACACTGAAGCTTTCTTT
>.|TRBV11-2|14|TRBJ2-3|.
CASSLGLFTDTQYF
TGTGCCAGCAGCTTAGGACTTTTCACAGATACGCAGTATTTT
>.|TRBV4-1|16|TRBJ1-2|TRBD1
CASSHSGTGSNYGYTF
TGCGCCAGCAGCCATTCGGGGACAGGGTCTAACTATGGCTACACCTTC
>.|TRBV2|15|TRBJ2-1|.
CASSESYSSYNEQFF
TGTGCCAGCAGTGAATCTTATAGCTCCTACAATGAGCAGTTCTTC
>.|TRBV9|15|TRBJ1-2|.
CASSVGPSEVYGYTF
TGTGCCAGCAGCGTGGGACCATCCGAGGTCTATGGCTACACCTTC
>.|TRBV5-4|14|TRBJ2-7|.
CASSLAGPAYEQYF
TGTGCCAGCAGCTTGGCTGGACCTGCCTACGAGCAGTACTTC
>.|TRBV6-6|12|TRBJ2-7|TRBD1
CATSGGRYEQYF
TGTGCCACCTCAGGGGGACGGTACGAGCAGTACTTC
>.|TRBV11-2|14|TRBJ2-7|TRBD2
CASSLAGGSYEQYF
TGTGCCAGCAGCTTGGCGGGAGGCTCCTACGAGCAGTACTTC
>once|TRBV30|15|TRBJ2-1|TRBD1
CAWSQGQGPLNEQFF
TGTGCCTGGAGTCAGGGACAGGGCCCTCTCAATGAGCAGTTCTTC
>once|TRBV6-5|12|TRBJ2-3|.
CASSPTGDTQYF
TGTGCCAGCAGTCCGACAGGAGATACGCAGTATTTT
>few|TRBV30|17|TRBJ1-6|.
CAWSVRWGREHNSPLHF
TGTGCCTGGAGTGTACGGTGGGGGCGCGAACATAATTCACCCCTCCACTTT
>.|TRBV21-1|14|TRBJ1-2|.
CATQRTGEGYGYTF
TGTGCCACCCAAAGGACAGGGGAAGGATATGGCTACACCTTC
>few|TRBV7-8|17|TRBJ2-1|.
CASSRDRGVSSYNEQFF
TGTGCCAGCAGCCGAGACCGCGGGGTGAGCTCCTACAATGAGCAGTTCTTC
>few|TRBV4-1|15|TRBJ1-1|.
CASVGGYRSNTEAFF
TGCGCCAGCGTCGGAGGATACAGATCGAACACTGAAGCTTTCTTT
>.|TRBV5-6|17|TRBJ2-6|.
CASSFVESVSGANVLTF
TGTGCCAGCAGCTTTGTTGAAAGCGTCTCTGGGGCCAACGTCCTGACTTTC
>.|TRBV6-4|15|TRBJ1-2|.
CASSDTPEGIYGYTF
TGTGCCAGCAGTGACACGCCCGAGGGGATCTATGGCTACACCTTC
>once|TRBV4-1|17|TRBJ1-6|.
CASSQGGAGPPGSPLHF
TGCGCCAGCAGCCAAGGGGGGGCGGGACCACCGGGTTCACCCCTCCACTTT